A single sample is the source of the 23 T cell receptor beta chains below, sequenced in a study of regulatory T cells in long-lasting Graves disease. To make TCR beta libraries, researchers used iRepertoire HTBI primers and Arm-PCR of CDR3 regions. A single record per CDR3 protein comes from TCRdb applying MiXCR to the multiplex PCR reads. Here the sample spans about 470,000 distinct CDR3 sequences, more than 13% being singletons. Time point indicated: newly diagnosed GD, antithyroid drugs for less than 3 months. Extracted PBMC RNA gave rise to the TCR library. Another study also made use of these data, one on T cells in Graves' hyperthyroidism and ophthalmopathy.

The input for sequencing was peripheral blood mononuclear cells (PBMCs), taken at new diagnosis, from a patient treated with antithyroid drugs. These receptors were obtained from a woman in her thirties with Graves disease.

As to this clonotype: A much larger clone sits a single nucleotide away, making a read error possible. A read error is likely, as this CDR3 ends without the conserved phenylalanine or tryptophan. The CDR3 nucleotides are TGTGCCAGCAGTCTGACCGCCTCCCCCTACAATGAGCAGTTCCTC. As protein: CASSLTASPYNEQFL. The chain employs TRBV12-3 or TRBV12-4 and TRBJ2-1; D is uncertain. Between the trimmed V and J ends, which lost 5 bases and 2 bases, there was a span of 13 bases. The CDR3 spans 15 residues.

The V call is TRBV30, the J call TRBJ2-3, with D perhaps TRBD1 (6 bases). Germline CDR1 GTSNPN, CDR2 SVGIG (reference sequence). The CDR3 sequence is 15 residues long. The V gene lost 3 bases and the J gene lost 6 bases, with 19 bases spanning the gap. CDR3 sequence reads: CAWSVPAMGADTQYF. The CDR3 nucleotides are TGTGCCTGGAGCGTTCCGGCGATGGGGGCGGATACGCAGTATTTT.

The genes are TRBV18 and TRBJ2-7; TRBD1 matches 9 bases. Trimming cost V 4 bases and J 6 bases; bases outside gene matches: 4. Germline loops: CDR1 KGHSH, CDR2 LQKENI. The CDR3 totals 13 residues. CDR3 sequence (DNA): TGTGCCAGCTCACTACAGGGGGCCTCCGAGCAGTACTTC. It translates to CASSLQGASEQYF.

In regard to this clonotype: This may arise from a read error, as a much more abundant clone is one base away. The CDR3 sequence: CASSPSASSHNEQFF. CDR3 nucleotides: TGTGCCAGCAGCCCTAGCGCGAGCTCCCACAATGAGCAGTTCTTC. The rearrangement uses TRBV27 and TRBJ2-1, with D maybe TRBD2 (6 bases). The CDR3 sequence is 15 residues long. Per germline, CDR1 MNHEY and CDR2 SMNVEV (reference sequence).

The rearrangement links TRBV11-2 to TRBJ2-5, with 9 bases lining up with TRBD2. J was trimmed by 5 bases and V by 1 base; bases with no gene match: 8. CDR3 size: 16 residues. The V gene's germline CDR1 is SGHAT and CDR2 FQNNGV. In DNA form, the CDR3 reads TGTGCCAGCAGCTTAGTCCTAGCGGGGCGACGGGAGACCCAGTACTTC. Translation: CASSLVLAGRRETQYF.

Ten or more counts support this clonotype. The chain has TRBV28 and TRBJ2-3; D gene uncertain. The CDR3 contains 14 residues. V was cut by 6 bases and J by 2 bases, with 12 bases left in between. The germline V gene encodes CDR1 MDHEN and CDR2 SYDVKM. Here the CDR3 reads CASSPLGLTDTQYF. CDR3 sequence (DNA): TGTGCCAGCAGCCCCTTAGGCCTCACAGATACGCAGTATTTT.

This clonotype came up a few times. The chain has TRBV19 and TRBJ1-4; 7 bases map to TRBD1. Per germline, CDR1 LNHDA and CDR2 SQIVND (reference sequence). V dropped 5 bases and J dropped 0; count of bases not matched to a gene: 6. The CDR3 runs to 16 residues. The CDR3 coding sequence is TGTGCCAGTAGTGTAAGGGACAGAGCAACTAATGAAAAACTGTTTTTT. Its protein product is CASSVRDRATNEKLFF.

Ten or more counts support this clonotype. The chain links TRBV18 to TRBJ2-5; the D is unclear. Trimming left V 2 bases short and J 2 bases short, with 15 bases between. The germline V gene has CDR1 KGHSH and CDR2 LQKENI. The CDR3 is made up of 16 amino acids. The CDR3 coding sequence is TGTGCCAGCTCACCAAGGGAAAGACATGTACAAGAGACCCAGTACTTC. Amino acids: CASSPRERHVQETQYF.

The chain combines TRBV19 with TRBJ2-1; 8 positions agree with TRBD2. J gave up 0 bases and V 6 bases, and 4 bases lay outside the gene matches. The germline gives CDR1 LNHDA, CDR2 SQIVND (reference sequence). The CDR3 is 15 residues long. CDR3 nucleotides: TGTGCCAGTAGACTAGCGGAGAGCTCCTACAATGAGCAGTTCTTC. Protein sequence: CASRLAESSYNEQFF.

About this clonotype itself: A much larger clone differs from this one at a single base, so this may be a read error. The V gene is TRBV5-5, the J gene TRBJ2-1, with TRBD2 as a possible D gene (5 bases). This CDR3 has 14 amino acids. V gave up 2 bases and J gave up 5 bases, with 11 bases separating them. Germline V gives CDR1 SGHKS, CDR2 YYEKEE (reference sequence). The chain's CDR3 is CASSFAGPDNEQFF. For the CDR3, the DNA is TGTGCCAGCAGCTTTGCGGGTCCAGACAATGAGCAGTTCTTC.

This clonotype was seen repeatedly, ten times or more. The V and J genes are TRBV7-9 and TRBJ2-1; D ambiguous. Per the germline V gene, CDR1 is SEHNR and CDR2 is FQNEAQ (reference sequence). V gave up 1 base and J gave up 7 bases, with 8 bases separating them. This CDR3 has 13 amino acids. CDR3 loop: CASSLESRNEQFF. DNA of the CDR3: TGTGCCAGCAGCTTAGAGAGTAGGAATGAGCAGTTCTTC.

This clonotype was detected ten times or more. Here the CDR3 DNA reads TGTGCCAGCAGCGTAGGTGGGACGACGAACACTGAAGCTTTCTTT. Translating gives CASSVGGTTNTEAFF. The chain links TRBV9 to TRBJ1-1; D might be TRBD1 (5 bases). This CDR3 has 15 residues. The V gene's germline CDR1 is SGDLS and CDR2 YYNGEE. The V and J ends lost 0 bases and 1 base respectively, with 10 bases between them. Variable domain in full (rest from reference TRBV9 and TRBJ1-1): DSGVTQTPKHLITATGQRVTLRCSPRSGDLSVYWYQQSLDQGLQFLIQYYNGEERAKGNILERFSAQQFPDLHSELNLSSLELGDSALYFCASSVGGTTNTEAFFGQGTRLTVV.

This chain links TRBV5-1 with TRBJ1-2, with 9 positions matching TRBD1. With 3 bases clipped from V and 2 bases from J, the junction kept 5 bases outside the gene matches. This CDR3 comprises 15 residues. Germline loops: CDR1 SGHRS, CDR2 YFSETQ. The CDR3 nucleotides are TGCGCCAGCAGCTCCCCGACAGGGGGAAACTATGGCTACACCTTC. Encoded protein: CASSSPTGGNYGYTF. Variable domain in full (rest from reference TRBV5-1 and TRBJ1-2): KAGVTQTPRYLIKTRGQQVTLSCSPISGHRSVSWYQQTPGQGLQFLFEYFSETQRNKGNFPGRFSGRQFSNSRSEMNVSTLELGDSALYLCASSSPTGGNYGYTFGSGTRLTVV.

This clonotype was detected a few times. The rearrangement links TRBV5-6 to TRBJ1-5; D call uncertain. The V end was cut by 0 bases, the J end by 3 bases, with 7 bases between. The CDR3 is made up of 14 amino acids. Germline loops: CDR1 SGHDT, CDR2 YYEEEE. CDR3 coding DNA: TGTGCCAGCAGCTTGGTAGGTAACAATCAGCCCCAGCATTTT. Translation gives CASSLVGNNQPQHF. Combining the CDR3 with reference TRBV5-6 and TRBJ1-5 gives the whole variable domain DAGVTQSPTHLIKTRGQQVTLRCSPKSGHDTVSWYQQALGQGPQFIFQYYEEEERQRGNFPDRFSGHQFPNYSSELNVNALLLGDSALYLCASSLVGNNQPQHFGDGTRLSIL.

This clonotype was seen ten or more times. V is TRBV6-5 and J is TRBJ2-1; 9 bases line up with TRBD2. The germline V gene has CDR1 MNHEY and CDR2 SVGAGI. Trimming at V came to 5 bases and at J to 6 bases, leaving 20 bases not matched to a gene. The CDR3 covers 19 residues. The CDR3: CASSASRLSGLATVNEQFF. Here the CDR3 DNA reads TGTGCCAGCAGTGCCTCGAGGCTCTCGGGACTAGCTACGGTCAATGAGCAGTTCTTC.

The chain combines TRBV30 with TRBJ1-5; D unclear. Trimming left V 0 bases short and J 1 base short, with 10 bases between. The CDR3 contains 15 residues. Per the germline V gene, CDR1 is GTSNPN and CDR2 is SVGIG (reference sequence). CDR3 in amino acids: CAWSVAPGSNQPQHF. CDR3 in DNA: TGTGCCTGGAGTGTAGCCCCAGGAAGCAATCAGCCCCAGCATTTT.

This clonotype was observed at least ten times. V and J are TRBV29-1 and TRBJ1-2, with a weak D call TRBD1 (6 bases). Germline CDR1 and CDR2: SQVTM and ANQGSEA. V shed 0 bases and J shed 2 bases, with 10 bases lying between them. This CDR3 spans 14 amino acids. CDR3 in amino acids: CSVEDRGENYGYTF. DNA of the CDR3: TGCAGCGTTGAAGACAGGGGAGAGAACTATGGCTACACCTTC.

V usage is TRBV19 and J usage is TRBJ1-6; no definite D call. Germline lookup yields CDR1 LNHDA and CDR2 SQIVND (reference sequence). This CDR3 has 15 residues. The V end was cut by 3 bases, the J end by 0 bases, with 6 bases between. The CDR3 sequence: CASSMGRSYNSPLHF. The CDR3 DNA follows: TGTGCCAGTAGTATGGGTCGCTCCTATAATTCACCCCTCCACTTT.

The chain uses TRBV20-1 and TRBJ2-7, with TRBD1 identical over 8 bases. Looked up from germline, CDR1 is DFQATT and CDR2 is SNEGSKA (reference sequence). Trimming at V came to 6 bases and at J to 4 bases, leaving 11 bases not matched to a gene. The CDR3 extends over 14 amino acids. CDR3 nucleotide sequence: TGCAGTGCCCCGCAGGCAGGGGGCGTATACGAGCAGTACTTC. Protein: CSAPQAGGVYEQYF.

Ten or more counts support this clonotype. The rearrangement joins TRBV27 to TRBJ1-6; no definite D call. Trimming cost V 3 bases and J 5 bases, with 17 bases left between them. There are 17 residues in the CDR3. Germline CDR1 is MNHEY and CDR2 is SMNVEV (reference sequence). The CDR3 DNA reads as TGTGCCAGCAGTTTTTGGCCCAGAGAGAGTGATAATTCACCCCTCCACTTT. Translated: CASSFWPRESDNSPLHF.

The sample holds many counts of this clonotype. The chain links TRBV7-6 to TRBJ2-7, with no clear D. The CDR3 extends over 14 amino acids. Germline CDR1 is SGHVS and CDR2 is FNYEAQ. V lost 0 bases and J lost 9, with 15 bases in between. The CDR3, as DNA: TGTGCCAGCAGCTTAGCGTCACTGGCTCTCAGGCAGTACTTC. This translates into CASSLASLALRQYF.

The J gene is TRBJ1-5, the V gene TRBV18; TRBD1 is a possible D gene (6 bases). The CDR3 spans 16 residues. Germline V lookup: CDR1 KGHSH, CDR2 LQKENI. V was cut by 6 bases and J by 3 bases, with 18 bases left in between. Here the CDR3 reads CASSAGTRSLNQPQHF. DNA for the CDR3: TGTGCCAGCTCTGCCGGGACAAGGAGCCTCAATCAGCCCCAGCATTTT.

This clonotype was counted many times. The chain has TRBV11-2 and TRBJ2-7, with 16 bases that match TRBD2. The CDR3 has 19 residues. Germline V lookup: CDR1 SGHAT, CDR2 FQNNGV. V lost 6 bases to trimming and J lost 5 bases; unmatched junction nucleotides: 16. The CDR3 nucleotides read TGTGCCAGCAGAATTAATCCGGGACTAGCGGGAGGGCATCTCCACGAGCAGTACTTC. Translation: CASRINPGLAGGHLHEQYF.